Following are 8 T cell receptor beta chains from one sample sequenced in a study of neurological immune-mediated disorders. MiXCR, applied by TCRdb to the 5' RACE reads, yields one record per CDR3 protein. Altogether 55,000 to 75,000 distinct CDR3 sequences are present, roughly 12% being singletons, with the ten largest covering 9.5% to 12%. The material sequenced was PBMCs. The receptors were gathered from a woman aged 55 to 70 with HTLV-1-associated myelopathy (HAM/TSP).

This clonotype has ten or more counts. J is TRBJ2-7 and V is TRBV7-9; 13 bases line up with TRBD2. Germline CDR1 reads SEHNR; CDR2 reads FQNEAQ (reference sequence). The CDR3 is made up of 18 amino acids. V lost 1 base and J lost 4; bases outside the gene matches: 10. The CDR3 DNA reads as TGTGCCAGCAGCTTAGGAACTAGCGGGAGGGCCCGGTGGTACGAGCAGTACTTC. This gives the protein CASSLGTSGRARWYEQYF.

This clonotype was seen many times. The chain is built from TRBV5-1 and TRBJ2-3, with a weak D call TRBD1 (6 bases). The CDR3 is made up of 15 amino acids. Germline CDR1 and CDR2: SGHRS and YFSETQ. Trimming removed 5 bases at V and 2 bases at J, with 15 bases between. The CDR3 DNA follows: TGCGCCAGCAGATATCAGGGGTCCTCCACAGATACGCAGTATTTT. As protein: CASRYQGSSTDTQYF.

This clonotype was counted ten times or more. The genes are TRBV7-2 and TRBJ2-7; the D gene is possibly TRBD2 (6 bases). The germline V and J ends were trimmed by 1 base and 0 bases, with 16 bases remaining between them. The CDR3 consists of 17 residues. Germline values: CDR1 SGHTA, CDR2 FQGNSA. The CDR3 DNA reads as TGTGCCAGCAGCTTAGTAGGGTCCCGGGGGAGCTCCTACGAGCAGTACTTC. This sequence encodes CASSLVGSRGSSYEQYF.

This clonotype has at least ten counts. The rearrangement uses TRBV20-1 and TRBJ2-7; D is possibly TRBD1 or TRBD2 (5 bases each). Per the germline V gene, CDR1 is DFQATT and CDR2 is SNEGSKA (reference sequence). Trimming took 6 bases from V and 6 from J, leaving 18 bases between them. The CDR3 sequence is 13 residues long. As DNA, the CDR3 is TGCAGTGCCCGATCAGGGCTAGCATTCGAGCAGTACTTC. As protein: CSARSGLAFEQYF.

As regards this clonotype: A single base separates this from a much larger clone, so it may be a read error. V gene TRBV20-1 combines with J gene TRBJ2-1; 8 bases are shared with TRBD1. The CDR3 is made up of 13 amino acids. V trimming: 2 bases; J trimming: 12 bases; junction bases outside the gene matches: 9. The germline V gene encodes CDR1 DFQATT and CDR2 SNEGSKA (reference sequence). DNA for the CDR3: TGCAGTGCTAGACCGACAGGGGAGGTCAGGCAGTTCTTC. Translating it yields CSARPTGEVRQFF.

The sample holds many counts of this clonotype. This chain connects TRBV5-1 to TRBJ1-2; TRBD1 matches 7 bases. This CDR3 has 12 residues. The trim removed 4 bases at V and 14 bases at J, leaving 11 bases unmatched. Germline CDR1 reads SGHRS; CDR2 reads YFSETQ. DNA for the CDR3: TGCGCCAGCAGCCCCTTTGAGGGGGCGACGACCTTC. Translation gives CASSPFEGATTF. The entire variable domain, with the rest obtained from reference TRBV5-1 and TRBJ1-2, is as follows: KAGVTQTPRYLIKTRGQQVTLSCSPISGHRSVSWYQQTPGQGLQFLFEYFSETQRNKGNFPGRFSGRQFSNSRSEMNVSTLELGDSALYLCASSPFEGATTFGSGTRLTVV.

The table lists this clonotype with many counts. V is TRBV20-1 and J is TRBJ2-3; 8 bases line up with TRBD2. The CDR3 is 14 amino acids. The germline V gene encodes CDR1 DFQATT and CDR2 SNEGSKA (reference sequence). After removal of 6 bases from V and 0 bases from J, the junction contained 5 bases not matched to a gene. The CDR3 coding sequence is TGCAGTGCGCGACTAGCGACTAGCACAGATACGCAGTATTTT. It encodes CSARLATSTDTQYF.

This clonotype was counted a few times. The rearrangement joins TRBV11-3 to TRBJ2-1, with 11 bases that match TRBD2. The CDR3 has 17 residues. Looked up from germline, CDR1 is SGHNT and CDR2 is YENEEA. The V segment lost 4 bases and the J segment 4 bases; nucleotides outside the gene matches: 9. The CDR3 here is CASSSLGTSGSYNEQFF. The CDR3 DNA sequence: TGTGCCAGCAGCTCCTTGGGGACTAGCGGATCGTACAATGAGCAGTTCTTC.